Here is one T cell receptor (beta chain) with its context. This sequence may be a read error, since a much larger clone differs from it by one base. The record originates from a study of early T cells in non-severe SARS-CoV-2 infection. Germline V gene data show CDR1 as LGHDT and CDR2 as YNNKEL (reference sequence). The CDR3 sequence is 15 residues long. TCRdb re-derived calls from the 5' RACE reads in MiXCR, one entry per CDR3 protein. Of 80,000 or so distinct CDR3 sequences in the sample, around 15% are singletons; the top ten hold roughly 3.1%. This receptor was identified in an adult who was a healthcare worker with PCR-confirmed SARS-CoV-2 infection or an uninfected control (not recorded which). What was sequenced was whole blood. The V call is TRBV3-1, the J call TRBJ2-2, with 7 bases aligning to TRBD1. The CDR3 reads CASSRDRERTGKLFF. The CDR3 DNA is TGTGCCAGCAGCCGAGACAGGGAGAGGACCGGGAAGCTGTTTTTT.